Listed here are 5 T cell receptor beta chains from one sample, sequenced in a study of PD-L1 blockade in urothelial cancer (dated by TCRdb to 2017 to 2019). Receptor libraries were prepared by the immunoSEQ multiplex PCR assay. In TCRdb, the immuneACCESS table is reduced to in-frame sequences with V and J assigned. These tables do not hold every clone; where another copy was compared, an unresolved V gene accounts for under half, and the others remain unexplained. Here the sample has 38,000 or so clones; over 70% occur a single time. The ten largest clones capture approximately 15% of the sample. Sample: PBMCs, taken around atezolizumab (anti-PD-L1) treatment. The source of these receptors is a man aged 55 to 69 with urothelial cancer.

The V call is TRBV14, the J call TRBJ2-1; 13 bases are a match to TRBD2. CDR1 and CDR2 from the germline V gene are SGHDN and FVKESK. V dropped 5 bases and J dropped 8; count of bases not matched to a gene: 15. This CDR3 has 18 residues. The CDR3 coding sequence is TGTGCCAGCAGCACCCGCCGGACTAGCGGGAGTAAGGCAGATGAGCAGTTCTTC. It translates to CASSTRRTSGSKADEQFF.

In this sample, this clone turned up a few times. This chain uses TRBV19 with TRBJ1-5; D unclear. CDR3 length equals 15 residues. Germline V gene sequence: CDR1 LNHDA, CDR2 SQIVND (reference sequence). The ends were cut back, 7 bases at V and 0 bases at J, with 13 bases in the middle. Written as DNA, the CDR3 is TGTGCCAGTATCCCACAGAGTAATAGCAATCAGCCCCAGCATTTT. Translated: CASIPQSNSNQPQHF.

The CDR3 DNA reads as TGTGCCAGCAGTTTAGGGCGGGGAGGTAACTATGGCTACACCTTC. Its protein is CASSLGRGGNYGYTF. The genes are TRBV28 and TRBJ1-2; D unclear. This CDR3 is 15 amino acids long. The germline V gene encodes CDR1 MDHEN and CDR2 SYDVKM. Trimming removed 2 bases at V and 1 base at J, with 11 bases between.

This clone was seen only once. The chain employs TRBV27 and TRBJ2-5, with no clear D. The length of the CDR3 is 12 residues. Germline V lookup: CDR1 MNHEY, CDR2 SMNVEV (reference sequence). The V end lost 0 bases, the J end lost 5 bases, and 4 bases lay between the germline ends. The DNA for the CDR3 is TGTGCCAGCAGTTTATCCGGTGAGACCCAGTACTTC. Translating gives CASSLSGETQYF.

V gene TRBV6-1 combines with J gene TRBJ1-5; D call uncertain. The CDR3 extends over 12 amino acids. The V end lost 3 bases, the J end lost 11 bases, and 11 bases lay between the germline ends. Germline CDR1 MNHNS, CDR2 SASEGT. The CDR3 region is CASSDTDGAQHF. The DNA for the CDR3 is TGTGCCAGCAGTGACACGGACGGGGCCCAGCATTTT.